The source of this T cell receptor beta chain is a study of T cell responses to AZD1222 COVID-19 vaccine. The CDR3 sequence is 14 residues long. Per the germline V gene, CDR1 is SEHNR and CDR2 is FQNEAQ (reference sequence). The V gene lost 5 bases and the J gene lost 0 bases, with 10 bases spanning the gap. This clone was observed a handful of times. Repertoires were generated with immunoSEQ multiplex PCR, while TCRdb's copy carries only in-frame clones and drops some. Of under 150,000 clones in the sample, roughly 88% were seen once. The sample here was peripheral blood, taken 28 days after the second AZD1222 dose. The rearrangement uses TRBV7-9 and TRBJ1-1, with D unclear. The sequence was collected from an adult who received the AZD1222 COVID-19 vaccine. The CDR3 DNA follows: TGTGCCAGCAGCCCCCAGGCGATGAACACTGAAGCTTTCTTT. This sequence encodes CASSPQAMNTEAFF. The full variable domain, its missing parts supplied by reference TRBV7-9 and TRBJ1-1, is DTGVSQNPRHKITKRGQNVTFRCDPISEHNRLYWYRQTLGQGPEFLTYFQNEAQLEKSRLLSDRFSAERPKGSFSTLEIQRTEQGDSAMYLCASSPQAMNTEAFFGQGTRLTVV.